The 25 T cell receptor beta chains given below trace back to one sample, sequenced in a study of CD8 T cells in Susac syndrome. An amount of RNA that ranged from roughly 0.45 to 1 ug was reverse transcribed with random hexamers. TCRdb re-analysed the immunoSEQ multiplex PCR reads in MiXCR, keeping a single row per CDR3 protein. The table shows 110,000 to 150,000 distinct CDR3 sequences, with around 94% occurring only once. Sequenced input: CD8+ T cells from PBMCs. The receptors derive from a human donor in good health.

V and J are TRBV2 and TRBJ2-5, with TRBD1 matching 9 bases. The CDR3 totals 16 residues. V shed 9 bases and J 5 bases; nucleotides not matched to a gene: 16. Germline V gene data show CDR1 as SNHLY and CDR2 as FYNNEI. In nucleotides, the CDR3 is TGTGCCAGTGGAGGGGGGACAGGGAAGGACCGGGAGACCCAGTACTTC. Translating it yields CASGGGTGKDRETQYF.

J is TRBJ2-4 and V is TRBV27, with TRBD1 matching 7 bases. Germline CDR1 reads MNHEY; CDR2 reads SMNVEV (reference sequence). The CDR3 contains 11 residues. V was clipped by 4 bases and J by 13 bases; unmatched bases: 4. For the CDR3, the DNA is TGTGCCAGCAGTTCGGGGACAGCCCAGTACTTC. This sequence encodes CASSSGTAQYF.

The J gene is TRBJ2-5, the V gene TRBV7-9; no firm D call. The V gene's germline CDR1 is SEHNR and CDR2 FQNEAQ (reference sequence). The V and J ends lost 0 bases and 4 bases respectively, with 12 bases between them. CDR3 size: 15 residues. CDR3 DNA sequence: TGTGCCAGCAGCTTAGCCGCATATTTAGCAGAGACCCAGTACTTC. This codes for CASSLAAYLAETQYF.

The rearrangement joins TRBV19 to TRBJ2-1, with D possibly being TRBD1 or TRBD2 (5 bases each). The CDR3 sequence is 16 residues long. V was pared by 4 bases and J by 4 bases, with 17 bases between. Germline V gene data show CDR1 as LNHDA and CDR2 as SQIVND (reference sequence). CDR3: CASSKYPGTHYNEQFF. Written as DNA, the CDR3 is TGTGCCAGTAGTAAATATCCAGGGACGCATTACAATGAGCAGTTCTTC.

The rearrangement links TRBV27 to TRBJ2-7; D might be TRBD2 (5 bases). V was cut by 6 bases and J by 6 bases, with 21 bases left in between. This CDR3 has 15 residues. CDR1 and CDR2 from the germline V gene are MNHEY and SMNVEV (reference sequence). CDR3 amino acids: CASSRWVGESGEQYF. The CDR3 nucleotides are TGTGCCAGCAGCCGCTGGGTCGGGGAATCGGGCGAGCAGTACTTC.

The chain joins TRBV15 to TRBJ1-1; D remains ambiguous. The V gene's germline CDR1 is LNHNV and CDR2 YYDKDF (reference sequence). The CDR3 covers 13 residues. The V gene lost 3 bases and the J gene lost 4 bases, with 9 bases spanning the gap. DNA for the CDR3: TGTGCCACCAGCAGGACCCCCCCCACTGAAGCTTTCTTT. Amino acid sequence: CATSRTPPTEAFF.

The chain carries TRBV13 and TRBJ2-1, with 7 positions matching TRBD2. Trimming removed 8 bases from V and 4 bases from J; junction bases left unmatched: 5. This CDR3 comprises 13 residues. Per germline, CDR1 PRHDT and CDR2 FYEKMQ (reference sequence). CDR3 loop: CASRLAAYNEQFF. CDR3 in DNA: TGTGCCAGCCGGCTAGCGGCTTACAATGAGCAGTTCTTC.

The V and J genes are TRBV29-1 and TRBJ2-1; weak D call: TRBD1 (6 bases). The CDR3 extends over 14 amino acids. Trimming shortened V by 7 bases and J by 2 bases, and 15 bases separated the two germline ends. Germline CDR1 and CDR2: SQVTM and ANQGSEA. The CDR3 loop is CSGALRDTYNEQFF. The CDR3 nucleotides read TGCAGCGGGGCCCTCCGGGACACCTACAATGAGCAGTTCTTC.

This rearrangement joins TRBV19 to TRBJ1-5; tentative D call: TRBD1 (6 bases). CDR3 length equals 13 residues. Deletions cut 3 bases from V and 6 bases from J, with 9 bases between. Per the germline V gene, CDR1 is LNHDA and CDR2 is SQIVND (reference sequence). This CDR3 reads CASSMGGLQPQHF. The CDR3 DNA reads TGTGCCAGTAGTATGGGGGGGCTTCAGCCCCAGCATTTT.

The CDR3 DNA reads as TGTGCCAGCAACCCCGACGGTCGGTTAGTGAATGAGCAGTTCTTC. Its protein is CASNPDGRLVNEQFF. This rearrangement joins TRBV27 to TRBJ2-1; D remains unclear. V lost 7 bases to trimming and J lost 7 bases, with 20 bases between them. The germline V gene encodes CDR1 MNHEY and CDR2 SMNVEV (reference sequence). This CDR3 contains 15 residues.

The rearrangement uses TRBV3-1 and TRBJ2-7, with a weak D call TRBD1 (6 bases). Germline V gives CDR1 LGHDT, CDR2 YNNKEL (reference sequence). The CDR3 totals 16 residues. V gave up 0 bases and J gave up 3 bases, with 15 bases separating them. The CDR3 is CASSQDRGTPFYEQYF. The CDR3 bases are TGTGCCAGCAGCCAAGATAGGGGGACACCCTTCTACGAGCAGTACTTC.

The chain joins TRBV20-1 to TRBJ1-4; weak D call: TRBD1 (5 bases). CDR3 length: 15 residues. V lost 1 base and J 6 bases, leaving 15 bases between the germline ends. Germline assignment: CDR1 DFQATT and CDR2 SNEGSKA (reference sequence). CDR3 sequence: CSARVTGTWDEKLFF. The CDR3 DNA follows: TGCAGTGCTAGAGTTACGGGGACCTGGGATGAAAAACTGTTTTTT.

The V gene is TRBV29-1, the J gene TRBJ2-7, with D unresolved. Germline V gene data show CDR1 as SQVTM and CDR2 as ANQGSEA. The CDR3 loop spans 12 amino acids. The V end was cut by 4 bases, the J end by 0 bases, with 7 bases between. The CDR3 DNA reads TGCAGCGTTGTTGACCCCTCCTACGAGCAGTACTTC. Amino acid sequence: CSVVDPSYEQYF.

The chain has TRBV9 and TRBJ2-5, with D perhaps TRBD2 (6 bases). V gave up 0 bases and J gave up 0 bases, with 12 bases separating them. The CDR3 is made up of 16 amino acids. CDR1 is SGDLS, CDR2 YYNGEE, per germline. In DNA form, the CDR3 reads TGTGCCAGCAGCGTAGCTGGTAGCGGCCACCAAGAGACCCAGTACTTC. It is translated as CASSVAGSGHQETQYF.

This chain connects TRBV19 to TRBJ2-1, with 8 bases that match TRBD1. Germline CDR1 LNHDA, CDR2 SQIVND (reference sequence). V was pared by 6 bases and J by 4 bases, with 2 bases of the junction left unmatched. CDR3 length: 13 residues. CDR3 bases: TGTGCCAGTAGGCAGGGGGCTTACAATGAGCAGTTCTTC. It specifies CASRQGAYNEQFF.

This clonotype was counted once. V is TRBV28 and J is TRBJ2-1; 8 positions agree with TRBD2. CDR1 is MDHEN and CDR2 is SYDVKM in the germline V gene. The CDR3 runs to 14 residues. Unmatched junction bases numbered 6, after V lost 6 bases and J lost 5 bases. In DNA form, the CDR3 reads TGTGCCAGCAGCATGACTAGCGAGGACAATGAGCAGTTCTTC. Protein sequence: CASSMTSEDNEQFF.

This clonotype was counted between two and nine times. The gene calls are TRBV9 and TRBJ2-5; the D is unclear. V was trimmed by 5 bases and J by 0 bases, leaving 5 bases between them. CDR1 SGDLS and CDR2 YYNGEE come from the germline V gene. CDR3 length: 12 residues. This chain's CDR3 is CASRGNQETQYF. The CDR3 DNA reads as TGTGCCAGCAGGGGAAACCAAGAGACCCAGTACTTC.

The chain couples TRBV12-3 or TRBV12-4 to TRBJ2-3; 14 bases are a match to TRBD2. V trimming: 6 bases; J trimming: 3 bases; junction bases outside the gene matches: 8. CDR3 length: 17 amino acids. CDR3: CASSSPGTSGGTDTQYF. In nucleotides, the CDR3 is TGTGCCAGCAGCTCGCCCGGGACTAGCGGGGGAACAGATACGCAGTATTTT.

The rearrangement uses TRBV11-2 and TRBJ1-4, with D possibly matching TRBD1 (5 bases). Trimming removed 4 bases at V and 3 bases at J, with 9 bases between. Germline V gene sequence: CDR1 SGHAT, CDR2 FQNNGV. The CDR3 length is 14 residues. The CDR3, as DNA: TGTGCCAGCAGCTCAATAGGGGCTAATGAAAAACTGTTTTTT. This sequence encodes CASSSIGANEKLFF.

The chain links TRBV20-1 to TRBJ2-1; D is unclear. This CDR3 contains 13 residues. Germline V gene data show CDR1 as DFQATT and CDR2 as SNEGSKA (reference sequence). V shed 0 bases and J shed 4 bases, with 7 bases lying between them. The CDR3 coding sequence is TGCAGTGCTAGAGATCTTGCGTACAATGAGCAGTTCTTC. Encoded protein: CSARDLAYNEQFF.

The chain combines TRBV25-1 with TRBJ2-5, with 7 bases aligning to TRBD1. J lost 4 bases, V lost 4 bases, and 9 bases had no gene match. From germline, CDR1 is MGHDK and CDR2 SYGVNS. The CDR3 contains 15 residues. The CDR3 DNA reads TGTGCCAGCAGTGCGGGGACAGAGTTCGGAGAGACCCAGTACTTC. It specifies CASSAGTEFGETQYF.

This sequence joins TRBV29-1 and TRBJ1-2; 7 nucleotides match TRBD1. CDR1 SQVTM and CDR2 ANQGSEA come from the germline V gene. Trimming took 7 bases from V and 4 from J; bases not matched to a gene: 3. The CDR3 contains 11 residues. As DNA, the CDR3 is TGCAGCGGGGACAGCATCTATGGCTACACCTTC. Translating it yields CSGDSIYGYTF.

The chain is built from TRBV7-8 and TRBJ2-5; tentative D call: TRBD2 (5 bases). CDR3 size: 14 residues. The V gene's germline CDR1 is SGHVS and CDR2 FQNEAQ. Deletions cut 1 base from V and 5 bases from J, with 11 bases between. The CDR3 DNA is TGTGCCAGCAGCTTAGTGGGAGCATTGGAGACCCAGTACTTC. Translating gives CASSLVGALETQYF.

J is TRBJ1-4 and V is TRBV4-3; no firm D call. V was shortened by 0 bases and J by 8 bases, with 16 bases between the two germline ends. The CDR3 runs 16 residues. In germline, CDR1 is LGHNA, CDR2 YSLEER. CDR3 DNA: TGCGCCAGCAGCCAAGATGGTCCGGGAATCGGCGAAAAACTGTTTTTT. Amino acid sequence: CASSQDGPGIGEKLFF.

The chain carries TRBV27 and TRBJ2-7; 9 bases match TRBD1. From germline, CDR1 is MNHEY and CDR2 SMNVEV (reference sequence). This CDR3 has 12 residues. The CDR3: CATQGASYEQYF. CDR3 coding DNA: TGTGCGACACAGGGGGCTAGCTACGAGCAGTACTTC.